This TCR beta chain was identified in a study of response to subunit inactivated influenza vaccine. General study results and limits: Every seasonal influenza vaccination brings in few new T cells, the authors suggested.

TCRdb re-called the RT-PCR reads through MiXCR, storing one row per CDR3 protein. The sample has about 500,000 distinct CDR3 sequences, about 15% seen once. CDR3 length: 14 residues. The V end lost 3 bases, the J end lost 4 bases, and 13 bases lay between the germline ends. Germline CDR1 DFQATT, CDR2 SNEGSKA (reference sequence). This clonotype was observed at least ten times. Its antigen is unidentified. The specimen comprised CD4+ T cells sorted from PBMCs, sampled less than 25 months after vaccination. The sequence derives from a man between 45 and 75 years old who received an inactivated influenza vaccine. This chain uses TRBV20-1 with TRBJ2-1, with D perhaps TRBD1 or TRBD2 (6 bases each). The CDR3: CSASHRGPYNEQFF. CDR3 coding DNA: TGCAGTGCTAGTCACCGGGGGCCGTACAATGAGCAGTTCTTC.